Listed here are 23 T cell receptor beta chains from one sample, sequenced in a study of human T cells and chemical hapten exposure. Time point in this sample: patch test 2, 6 weeks after DPC sensitization. Treatment of the sample: therapeutic diphenylcyclopropenone sensitization with weekly scalp DPC. TCRdb ran MiXCR on the RACE reads and lists one entry per CDR3 protein. Of about 400,000 distinct CDR3 sequences in the sample, under 6.5% are singletons; the top ten hold less than 6.5%. Sequences were derived from whole blood, sampled in connection with sensitization to the hapten diphenylcyclopropenone (DPC). These receptor sequences come from a woman under 30 with alopecia areata. Some clones in this sample may be carry-over from other donors' samples.

This clonotype appeared many times. The chain recombines TRBV29-1 with TRBJ2-5, with D possibly being TRBD2 (5 bases). Germline V gives CDR1 SQVTM, CDR2 ANQGSEA. This CDR3 has 14 residues. Trimming left V 1 base short and J 7 bases short, with 16 bases between. CDR3 residues: CSVEGGRGWATQYF. For the CDR3, the DNA is TGCAGCGTTGAAGGTGGTCGGGGTTGGGCGACCCAGTACTTC.

Details on this clonotype: Compared with germline, one end of the junction differs, possibly owing to a read error. The chain combines TRBV12-3 or TRBV12-4 with TRBJ1-4; 7 nucleotides match TRBD1. This CDR3 has 12 amino acids. CDR3 sequence reads: CASGTEYEELFF. In DNA form, the CDR3 reads TGTGCCAGCGGGACAGAGTATGAAGAACTGTTTTTT.

This clonotype was detected only a few times. The chain combines TRBV7-9 with TRBJ2-7; 8 bases are shared with TRBD2. Germline CDR1 SEHNR, CDR2 FQNEAQ (reference sequence). V shed 2 bases and J 2 bases; nucleotides not matched to a gene: 5. There are 15 residues in the CDR3. The CDR3 nucleotides are TGTGCCAGCAGCTTAAGGGGGGGACTAGCCTACGAGCAGTACTTC. Amino acids: CASSLRGGLAYEQYF.

This clonotype was found many times. The chain recombines TRBV7-6 with TRBJ2-3; D ambiguous. Germline loops: CDR1 SGHVS, CDR2 FNYEAQ. The CDR3 has 13 amino acids. V lost 6 bases to trimming and J lost 2 bases, with 9 bases between them. CDR3 residues: CASSFRVTDTQYF. CDR3 nucleotides: TGTGCCAGCAGTTTTCGAGTCACAGATACGCAGTATTTT.

This clonotype was seen only a few times. The V and J genes are TRBV6-2 or TRBV6-3 and TRBJ2-3; D ambiguous. There are 16 residues in the CDR3. The germline CDR1 and CDR2 sequences are MNHEY and SVGEGT. V dropped 4 bases and J dropped 0 bases, with 14 bases sitting between them. CDR3 bases: TGTGCCAGCAGTTCGCCGTGGGAATCTAGCACAGATACGCAGTATTTT. Its protein product is CASSSPWESSTDTQYF.

This clonotype was seen a few times. This chain links TRBV5-5 with TRBJ2-3, with 10 positions matching TRBD2. CDR1 and CDR2 (germline): SGHKS, YYEKEE (reference sequence). There are 16 residues in the CDR3. V dropped 4 bases and J dropped 1; count of bases not matched to a gene: 6. The CDR3 here is CASSIGTSERTDTQYF. CDR3 coding DNA: TGTGCCAGCAGCATAGGGACTAGCGAGCGCACAGATACGCAGTATTTT.

In its sample, this clonotype was seen many times. The V and J genes are TRBV11-2 and TRBJ1-2; no firm D call. V lost 9 bases and J 7 bases, leaving 6 bases between the germline ends. This CDR3 has 9 residues. CDR1 SGHAT and CDR2 FQNNGV come from the germline V gene. CDR3 in amino acids: CARRSGYTF. DNA for the CDR3: TGTGCCAGAAGGAGTGGCTACACCTTC.

This clonotype showed up just a few times. The V call is TRBV6-5, the J call TRBJ2-4; 12 bases match TRBD2. The CDR3 contains 19 residues. Germline CDR1 and CDR2: MNHEY and SVGAGI. J gave up 0 bases and V 0 bases, and 6 bases lay outside the gene matches. Here the CDR3 DNA reads TGTGCCAGCAGTTACTCGTTTCCTAGCGGGGGGGAAGCCAAAAACATTCAGTACTTC. It specifies CASSYSFPSGGEAKNIQYF.

This clonotype was detected many times. The V call is TRBV7-2, the J call TRBJ1-3; D gene uncertain. The CDR3 is made up of 11 amino acids. V lost 6 bases to trimming and J lost 7 bases, with 7 bases between them. Per germline, CDR1 SGHTA and CDR2 FQGNSA. The CDR3 nucleotides read TGTGCCAGCAGGAGAGAGAACACCATATATTTT. It specifies CASRRENTIYF.

V gene TRBV20-1 combines with J gene TRBJ2-3, with TRBD2 identical over 14 bases. Trimming removed 1 base from V and 2 bases from J; junction bases left unmatched: 5. Germline V gene sequence: CDR1 DFQATT, CDR2 SNEGSKA (reference sequence). This CDR3 region has 17 residues. Here the CDR3 reads CSARGLAGGQVTDTQYF. CDR3 nucleotide sequence: TGCAGTGCTAGAGGACTAGCGGGGGGGCAGGTCACAGATACGCAGTATTTT.

The chain joins TRBV20-1 to TRBJ1-1; tentatively, D is TRBD1 (6 bases). This CDR3 is 13 amino acids long. The germline CDR1 and CDR2 sequences are DFQATT and SNEGSKA (reference sequence). V was pared by 2 bases and J by 1 base, with 8 bases between. The CDR3 DNA sequence: TGCAGTGCTAGAACAGGGCGGAACACTGAAGCTTTCTTT. This codes for CSARTGRNTEAFF.

This clonotype was seen ten or more times. The rearrangement joins TRBV14 to TRBJ1-2; D is unclear. Germline V gene data show CDR1 as SGHDN and CDR2 as FVKESK. This CDR3 is 14 amino acids long. Trimming pared 4 bases from V and 6 bases from J, leaving 15 bases between. CDR3: CASSRHDAGDGYTF. In DNA form, the CDR3 reads TGTGCCAGCAGCCGTCATGATGCGGGAGATGGCTACACCTTC.

This clonotype was seen more than once but under ten times. This rearrangement joins TRBV6-5 to TRBJ2-7; 12 bases align to TRBD1. Germline V lookup: CDR1 MNHEY, CDR2 SVGAGI. The CDR3 runs to 16 residues. Trimming removed 2 bases from V and 4 bases from J; junction bases left unmatched: 6. The CDR3 DNA is TGTGCCAGCAGTTACGGGACAGGGGGCGCGGAGTACGAGCAGTACTTC. Its translation is CASSYGTGGAEYEQYF.

This rearrangement joins TRBV5-4 to TRBJ1-2; 8 bases map to TRBD1. J gave up 7 bases and V 5 bases, and 10 bases lay outside the gene matches. Germline V gene sequence: CDR1 SGHNT, CDR2 YYREEE (reference sequence). CDR3 size: 14 residues. The DNA for the CDR3 is TGTGCCAGCAGGGGACAGGAGGGAGGAGCTGGCTACACCTTC. It specifies CASRGQEGGAGYTF.

The chain links TRBV7-9 to TRBJ1-1; 9 nucleotides align to TRBD1. V was pared by 5 bases and J by 10 bases, with 11 bases of the junction left unmatched. Germline CDR1 is SEHNR and CDR2 is FQNEAQ (reference sequence). The length of the CDR3 is 14 residues. CDR3 loop: CASSPTGGEAGAFF. The CDR3 DNA is TGTGCCAGCAGCCCAACAGGGGGCGAGGCTGGAGCTTTCTTT.

Ten or more counts support this clonotype. The CDR3 nucleotides are TGTGCCAGCAGCCAAGGGACAGCTGGGGCCAACGTCCTGACTTTC. It specifies CASSQGTAGANVLTF. The chain employs TRBV3-1 and TRBJ2-6, with D maybe TRBD1 (6 bases). The CDR3 sequence is 15 residues long. Looked up from germline, CDR1 is LGHDT and CDR2 is YNNKEL (reference sequence). The ends were cut back, 1 base at V and 2 bases at J, with 6 bases in the middle.

This clonotype was seen only once. The chain is built from TRBV7-9 and TRBJ1-3, with D hard to call. The CDR3 loop spans 17 amino acids. CDR1 SEHNR and CDR2 FQNEAQ come from the germline V gene (reference sequence). The V gene lost 6 bases and the J gene lost 0 bases, with 18 bases spanning the gap. CDR3 loop: CASRRIRRNYSGNTIYF. CDR3 DNA sequence: TGTGCCAGCAGGAGGATCAGGAGGAACTACTCTGGAAACACCATATATTTT.

V is TRBV28 and J is TRBJ1-5; 7 positions match TRBD1. This CDR3 is 20 amino acids long. With V trimmed by 0 bases and J by 0 bases, 14 bases remained unmatched. Germline V gene lookup returns CDR1 MDHEN and CDR2 SYDVKM. The CDR3: CASSLWAGDSQGSSNQPQHF. In DNA form, the CDR3 reads TGTGCCAGCAGTTTATGGGCGGGGGACAGTCAAGGAAGTAGCAATCAGCCCCAGCATTTT.

The table lists this clonotype with many counts. The rearrangement joins TRBV7-9 to TRBJ2-1; unclear D gene. V was shortened by 1 base and J by 5 bases, with 3 bases between the two germline ends. The CDR3 is 12 amino acids. Germline CDR1 SEHNR, CDR2 FQNEAQ (reference sequence). The CDR3 protein is CASSLVDNEQFF. The CDR3 nucleotides read TGTGCCAGCAGCTTAGTCGACAATGAGCAGTTCTTC.

The chain links TRBV6-5 to TRBJ1-5; D remains unclear. CDR1 is MNHEY and CDR2 is SVGAGI in the germline V gene. V was pared by 0 bases and J by 5 bases, with 5 bases between. The CDR3 totals 13 residues. CDR3 nucleotides: TGTGCCAGCAGTTACTCTCCCTATCAGCCCCAGCATTTT. As protein: CASSYSPYQPQHF.

This clonotype showed up just once. A read error may explain this, as a much larger clone is one base away. The chain joins TRBV20-1 to TRBJ2-3, with TRBD2 matching over 8 bases. Germline CDR1 reads DFQATT; CDR2 reads SNEGSKA (reference sequence). This CDR3 spans 14 amino acids. After removal of 6 bases from V and 7 bases from J, the junction contained 12 bases not matched to a gene. The CDR3, as DNA: TGCAGTGCGCCCAAGACGGGGGGGCCAAATACGCAGTATTTT. This codes for CSAPKTGGPNTQYF.

This clonotype was picked up many times. This chain joins TRBV7-9 and TRBJ1-4; 9 bases are a match to TRBD1. The CDR3 spans 13 residues. The germline CDR1 and CDR2 sequences are SEHNR and FQNEAQ (reference sequence). V lost 8 bases, J lost 10 bases, and 8 bases stayed unmatched. CDR3 coding DNA: TGTGCCAGCGAACAGGGGGCGACCCCAAAACTGTTTTTT. Protein sequence: CASEQGATPKLFF. Looking up the rest from reference TRBV7-9 and TRBJ1-4 gives the full variable domain: DTGVSQNPRHKITKRGQNVTFRCDPISEHNRLYWYRQTLGQGPEFLTYFQNEAQLEKSRLLSDRFSAERPKGSFSTLEIQRTEQGDSAMYLCASEQGATPKLFFGSGTQLSVL.

The table lists this clonotype with many counts. The gene calls are TRBV4-3 and TRBJ1-1; D call uncertain. Germline CDR1 reads LGHNA; CDR2 reads YSLEER. Trimming shortened V by 3 bases and J by 4 bases, and 12 bases separated the two germline ends. The CDR3 has 14 amino acids. In nucleotides, the CDR3 is TGCGCCAGCAGCCATGAGAAGTATTTCACTGAAGCTTTCTTT. Its protein is CASSHEKYFTEAFF.